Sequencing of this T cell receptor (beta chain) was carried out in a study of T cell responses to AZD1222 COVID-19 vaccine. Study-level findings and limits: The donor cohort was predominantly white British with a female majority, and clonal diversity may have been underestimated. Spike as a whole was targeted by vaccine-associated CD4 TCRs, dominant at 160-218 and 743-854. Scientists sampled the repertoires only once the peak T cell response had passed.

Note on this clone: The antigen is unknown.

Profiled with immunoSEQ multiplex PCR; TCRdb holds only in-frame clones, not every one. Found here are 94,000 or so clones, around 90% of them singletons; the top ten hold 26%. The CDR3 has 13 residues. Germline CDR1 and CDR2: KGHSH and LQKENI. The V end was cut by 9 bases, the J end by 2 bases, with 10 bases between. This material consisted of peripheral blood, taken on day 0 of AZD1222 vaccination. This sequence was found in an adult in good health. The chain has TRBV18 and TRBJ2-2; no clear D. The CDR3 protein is CASSDGNTGELFF. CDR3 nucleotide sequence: TGTGCCAGTTCCGACGGAAACACCGGGGAGCTGTTTTTT.